A selection of T cell receptor beta chains follows, all from one sample in a study of cytomegalovirus exposure and HLA in healthy donors. Using immunoSEQ multiplex PCR, the repertoire was profiled, and TCRdb retains in-frame clones only, with some absent. The table includes over 150,000 clones, around 80% detected once. The sequenced material came from PBMCs. All receptors come from a man under 40 in good health and CMV-seronegative. The CDR3 runs from the conserved cysteine through the conserved F or W. D genes are given only for firm matches. Expanded clones are given a class, and other clones once, few, many or no size at all.

CDR3 length: 15; V gene: TRBV4-3; D gene: TRBD1; J gene: TRBJ2-7; clone size: .; CDR3 DNA: TGCGCCAGCAGCCGCGACAGGGTCACCTCCTACGAGCAGTACTTC; CDR3 protein: CASSRDRVTSYEQYF
CDR3 length: 13; V gene: TRBV9; D gene: .; J gene: TRBJ1-1; clone size: .; CDR3 DNA: TGTGCCAGCAGCCCGGTAATGAACACTGAAGCTTTCTTT; CDR3 protein: CASSPVMNTEAFF
CDR3 length: 12; V gene: TRBV2; D gene: .; J gene: TRBJ2-7; clone size: .; CDR3 DNA: TGTGCCAGCCGCCGACTGCTTATCGAGCAGTACTTC; CDR3 protein: CASRRLLIEQYF
CDR3 length: 16; V gene: TRBV5-1; D gene: TRBD1; J gene: TRBJ1-1; clone size: .; CDR3 DNA: TGCGCCAGCAGCTTAAGACAGGGGGCGCTGGACACTGAAGCTTTCTTT; CDR3 protein: CASSLRQGALDTEAFF
CDR3 length: 12; V gene: TRBV9; D gene: .; J gene: TRBJ1-1; clone size: few; CDR3 DNA: TGTGCCAGCTGTACATATAACACTGAAGCTTTCTTT; CDR3 protein: CASCTYNTEAFF
CDR3 length: 16; V gene: TRBV27; D gene: TRBD1; J gene: TRBJ2-1; clone size: once; CDR3 DNA: TGTGCCAGCAGTCCGGGACAGGGGGTCGAACACAATGAGCAGTTCTTC; CDR3 protein: CASSPGQGVEHNEQFF
CDR3 length: 13; V gene: TRBV11-2; D gene: .; J gene: TRBJ1-2; clone size: .; CDR3 DNA: TGTGCCAGCAGCTTAGGACAGACAAATGGCTACACCTTC; CDR3 protein: CASSLGQTNGYTF
CDR3 length: 15; V gene: TRBV5-1; D gene: TRBD1; J gene: TRBJ1-5; clone size: .; CDR3 DNA: TGCGCCAGCAGCTTGGGGGACAGCTCCAATCAGCCCCAGCATTTT; CDR3 protein: CASSLGDSSNQPQHF
CDR3 length: 16; V gene: TRBV10-2; D gene: .; J gene: TRBJ1-5; clone size: .; CDR3 DNA: TGCGCCAGGTCCGGGACACCGATTTTTAGCAATCAGCCCCAGCATTTT; CDR3 protein: CARSGTPIFSNQPQHF
CDR3 length: 14; V gene: TRBV28; D gene: .; J gene: TRBJ1-3; clone size: .; CDR3 DNA: TGTGCAATTCGCGGGGTCTTAGCTGGAAACACCATATATTTT; CDR3 protein: CAIRGVLAGNTIYF
CDR3 length: 14; V gene: TRBV2; D gene: .; J gene: TRBJ2-5; clone size: .; CDR3 DNA: TGTGCCAGCAGTGAATGGACTGTTGGAGAGACCCAGTACTTC; CDR3 protein: CASSEWTVGETQYF
CDR3 length: 15; V gene: TRBV6-5; D gene: TRBD1; J gene: TRBJ2-7; clone size: .; CDR3 DNA: TGTGCCAGCAGTTACATACAGGGGGAATCCTACGAGCAGTACTTC; CDR3 protein: CASSYIQGESYEQYF
CDR3 length: 14; V gene: TRBV7-6; D gene: TRBD1; J gene: TRBJ1-5; clone size: .; CDR3 DNA: TGTGCCAGCAGCTCAACAGGGGGCTTCTCTCCCCAGCATTTT; CDR3 protein: CASSSTGGFSPQHF
CDR3 length: 14; V gene: TRBV19; D gene: .; J gene: TRBJ2-5; clone size: .; CDR3 DNA: TGTGCCAGTAGTATTCGGGATAGTAAGGGGACCCAGTACTTC; CDR3 protein: CASSIRDSKGTQYF
CDR3 length: 18; V gene: TRBV5-6; D gene: TRBD1; J gene: TRBJ1-6; clone size: .; CDR3 DNA: TGTGCCAGCAGCTATGGCACAGGGGGCCCCTCCTATAATTCACCCCTCCACTTT; CDR3 protein: CASSYGTGGPSYNSPLHF
CDR3 length: 15; V gene: TRBV7-9; D gene: TRBD1; J gene: TRBJ2-1; clone size: .; CDR3 DNA: TGTGCCAGCAGCTTAGACAGGGGAGAGGTTAATGAGCAGTTCTTC; CDR3 protein: CASSLDRGEVNEQFF
CDR3 length: 13; V gene: TRBV6-4; D gene: .; J gene: TRBJ2-3; clone size: few; CDR3 DNA: TGTGCCAGCAGTGACGAGCCCGCCGATACGCAGTATTTT; CDR3 protein: CASSDEPADTQYF
CDR3 length: 17; V gene: TRBV10-1; D gene: TRBD1; J gene: TRBJ2-1; clone size: .; CDR3 DNA: TGCGCCAGCAGTGAGAGCTTGGGACAGGGGGCGCGGAATGAGCAGTTCTTC; CDR3 protein: CASSESLGQGARNEQFF
CDR3 length: 12; V gene: TRBV7-9; D gene: .; J gene: TRBJ1-1; clone size: .; CDR3 DNA: TGTGCCAGCAGCCCAGGTGGGACTGAAGCTTTCTTT; CDR3 protein: CASSPGGTEAFF
CDR3 length: 16; V gene: TRBV5-6; D gene: TRBD1; J gene: TRBJ2-3; clone size: few; CDR3 DNA: TGTGCCAGCAGCTGGTCCCCCGGGACAGGGACAGATACGCAGTATTTT; CDR3 protein: CASSWSPGTGTDTQYF